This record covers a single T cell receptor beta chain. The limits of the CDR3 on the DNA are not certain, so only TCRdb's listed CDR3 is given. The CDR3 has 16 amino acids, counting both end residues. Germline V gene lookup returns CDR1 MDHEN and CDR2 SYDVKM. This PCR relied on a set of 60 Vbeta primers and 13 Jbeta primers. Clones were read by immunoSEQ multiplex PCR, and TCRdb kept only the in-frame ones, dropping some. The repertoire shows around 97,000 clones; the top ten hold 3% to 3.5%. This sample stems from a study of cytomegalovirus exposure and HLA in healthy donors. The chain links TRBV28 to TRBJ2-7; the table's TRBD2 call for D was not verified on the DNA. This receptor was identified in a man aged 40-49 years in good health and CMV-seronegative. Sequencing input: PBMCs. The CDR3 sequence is CASSSSGAWSSYEQYF.